The source of this T cell receptor beta chain is a study of T cells in Graves' hyperthyroidism and ophthalmopathy. The CDR3 covers 14 residues. Deletions cut 1 base from V and 7 bases from J, with 11 bases between. Per the germline V gene, CDR1 is LNHNV and CDR2 is YYDKDF (reference sequence). Authors of the study amplified TCR beta CDR3 regions from RNA transcripts. A set of HTBI primers served as the primers for a first-round RT-PCR of the TCR CDR3. TCRdb called the multiplex PCR reads again in MiXCR, with one record for every CDR3 protein. The data hold under 400,000 distinct CDR3 sequences, with around 13% observed a single time. The sample holds a few counts of this clonotype. No progression to ophthalmopathy during 18 months of follow-up defined stable disease. Uncontrolled infection, other autoimmune disease, pregnancy and lactation each barred patients from inclusion.

The sample taken for sequencing was blood. The rearrangement uses TRBV15 and TRBJ2-1; D is unclear. The receptor comes from a woman under 30 with Graves' hyperthyroidism. For the CDR3, the DNA is TGTGCCACCAGCAGAGGGAATTCCCTTAATGAGCAGTTCTTC. Translation gives CATSRGNSLNEQFF.